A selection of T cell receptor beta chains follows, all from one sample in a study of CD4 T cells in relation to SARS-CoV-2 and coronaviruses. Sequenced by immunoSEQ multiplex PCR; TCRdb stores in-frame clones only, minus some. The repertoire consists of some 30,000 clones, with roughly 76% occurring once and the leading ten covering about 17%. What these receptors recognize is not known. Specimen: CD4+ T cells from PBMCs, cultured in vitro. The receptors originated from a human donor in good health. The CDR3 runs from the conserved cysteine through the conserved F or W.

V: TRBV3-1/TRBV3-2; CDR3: CASSQDLQRVYEQYF
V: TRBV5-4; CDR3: CASSLWGARKQYF
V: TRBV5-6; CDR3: CASSPVAGGADTQYF
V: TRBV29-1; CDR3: CSVTGVQTQYF
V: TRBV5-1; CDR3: CASSLREGTGTEAFF
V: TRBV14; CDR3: CASSQVASWLAGKGRETQYF
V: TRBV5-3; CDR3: CARSLPRPPNEKLFF
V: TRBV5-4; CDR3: CASSFGLASYEQYF
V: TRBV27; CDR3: CASSVRRGSPHEQYF
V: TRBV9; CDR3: CASSGAGTGRTEAFF
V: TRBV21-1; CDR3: CASSPSGDTEAFF
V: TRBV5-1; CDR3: CASSDGSEAFF
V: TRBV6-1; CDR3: CASSERDRGLGDTQYF
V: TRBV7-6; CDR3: CASSLSGGNNQPQHF
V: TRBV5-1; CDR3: CASSLGSDLRSETQYF
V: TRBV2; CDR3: CASSVVAGGPGANVLTF
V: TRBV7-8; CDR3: CASSLEAGIGYTF
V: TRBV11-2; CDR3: CASSSVQRYGYTF
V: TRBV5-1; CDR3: CASATGGYGYTF
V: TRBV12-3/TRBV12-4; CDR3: CASSFGEDTQYF
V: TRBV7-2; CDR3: CASSLAHRNSPLHF